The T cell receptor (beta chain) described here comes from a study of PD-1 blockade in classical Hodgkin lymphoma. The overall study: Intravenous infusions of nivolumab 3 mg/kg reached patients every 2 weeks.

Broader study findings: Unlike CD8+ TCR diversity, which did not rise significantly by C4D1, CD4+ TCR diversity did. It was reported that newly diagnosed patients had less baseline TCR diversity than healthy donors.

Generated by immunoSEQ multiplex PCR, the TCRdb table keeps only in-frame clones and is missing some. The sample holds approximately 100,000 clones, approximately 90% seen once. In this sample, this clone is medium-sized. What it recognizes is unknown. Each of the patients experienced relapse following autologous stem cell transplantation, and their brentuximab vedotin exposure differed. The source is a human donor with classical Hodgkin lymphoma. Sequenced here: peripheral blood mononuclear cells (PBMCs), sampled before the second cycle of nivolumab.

The CDR3 coding sequence is TGTGCCACCAGCCCCTCCTCGGGGGCGGGAGAGACCCAGTACTTC. Translated, it gives CATSPSSGAGETQYF. This chain connects TRBV15 to TRBJ2-5, with D perhaps assigned TRBD1 or TRBD2 (6 bases each). The germline CDR1 and CDR2 sequences are LNHNV and YYDKDF (reference sequence). The CDR3 consists of 15 residues. The germline V and J ends were trimmed by 5 bases and 4 bases, with 17 bases remaining between them.